Detailed here is one TCR beta chain. This sample is drawn from a study of blood T cells in healthy people across ages. This CDR3 contains 13 residues. Germline assignment: CDR1 LGHNA and CDR2 YSLEER. V shed 1 base and J shed 5 bases, with 9 bases lying between them. Each donor's blood draw was approximately 10 milliliters of peripheral blood. A second PCR, run for about 6 to 11 cycles, used a sample-barcoded 5' primer plus a J-beta primer mix. Via MiXCR, TCRdb re-called the 5' RACE reads, giving one row per CDR3 protein. The sample has roughly 1.4 million distinct CDR3 sequences, approximately 63% seen once.

This chain connects TRBV4-3 to TRBJ2-7; D is undetermined. The TCR comes from a man aged 18-30 years in good health. The specimen was blood. DNA for the CDR3: TGCGCCAGCAGCCAAGGTGCCGGTAACGAGCAGTACTTC. It codes for CASSQGAGNEQYF.